This TCR beta chain came from a study of T cell responses to AZD1222 COVID-19 vaccine. The protocol was immunoSEQ multiplex PCR, while the TCRdb copy is restricted to in-frame clones and leaves out a portion. This sample has more than 95,000 clones, with around 89% found just once. J lost 6 bases, V lost 3 bases, and 2 bases had no gene match. CDR1 is KGHSH and CDR2 is LQKENI in the germline V gene. CDR3 length equals 13 residues. The gene calls are TRBV18 and TRBJ1-2; 9 positions agree with TRBD1. The specimen comprised peripheral blood, sampled 28 days after the second AZD1222 dose. This receptor was obtained from an adult who received the AZD1222 COVID-19 vaccine. In DNA form, the CDR3 reads TGTGCCAGCTCACCGTGGGACAGGGATGGCTACACCTTC. Translating it yields CASSPWDRDGYTF.